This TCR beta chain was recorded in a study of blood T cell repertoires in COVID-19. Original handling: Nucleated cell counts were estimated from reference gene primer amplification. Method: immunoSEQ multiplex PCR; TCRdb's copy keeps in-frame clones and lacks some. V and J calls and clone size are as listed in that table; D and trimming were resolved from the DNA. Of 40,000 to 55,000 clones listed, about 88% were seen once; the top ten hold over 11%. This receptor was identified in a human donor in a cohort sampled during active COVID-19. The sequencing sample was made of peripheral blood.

The CDR3: CASSRDGADYQPQHF. The DNA of the CDR3 is TGTGCCAGCTCACGAGACGGCGCGGATTATCAGCCCCAGCATTTT. The chain recombines TRBV18 with TRBJ1-5; D unresolved. The germline gives CDR1 KGHSH, CDR2 LQKENI. The CDR3 is made up of 15 amino acids. V shed 4 bases and J shed 5 bases, with 15 bases lying between them.